This TCR beta chain was sequenced in a study of CD8+ T cells in alopecia areata. General study findings and limits: Affected scalp, especially in alopecia totalis/universalis, had a higher clonality than normal scalp did.

Following extraction, RNA underwent reverse transcription to cDNA, which served as the sequencing template. Assay: immunoSEQ multiplex PCR; the TCRdb copy retains only in-frame clones and omits some. There are roughly 250,000 clones in the sample; around 67% occur only once, and 1.2% lies in the top ten. This CDR3 spans 11 amino acids. Germline V gene lookup returns CDR1 DFQATT and CDR2 SNEGSKA (reference sequence). V lost 5 bases and J lost 4, with 8 bases in between. Remarks on this clone: The antigen remains undetermined. Other DNA sequences from this sample encode an identical CDR3 as well.

T lymphocytes (CD4+ and CD8+) were sorted from PBMCs. This chain uses TRBV20-1 with TRBJ2-5; D gene unclear. The receptor's source is a human donor with alopecia areata. This sample comprised CD4+ T cells sorted from blood, obtained at week 0. The CDR3 region has the DNA TGCAGTGCTCCCCTGGGAGAGACCCAGTACTTC. Residues: CSAPLGETQYF.